This TCR beta chain is from a study of blood T cell repertoires in COVID-19. V lost 6 bases, J lost 8 bases, and 16 bases lay in between. The V gene's germline CDR1 is MNHEY and CDR2 SVGAGI. This CDR3 has 13 amino acids. Grouping used clinical history reported by participants in a survey and questionnaire. Assay used: immunoSEQ multiplex PCR; TCRdb lists only in-frame clones, some missing. The sample holds about 190,000 clones, 85% to 90% seen once. Specimen: PBMCs or T cells enriched from blood (not recorded which). V and J are TRBV6-5 and TRBJ1-2; possibly TRBD1 for D (5 bases). This clonotype originated in a woman aged 40 to 55 in a cohort exposed to, infected with or recovered from COVID-19 (not recorded which). CDR3: CASRPPGVRGYTF. CDR3 bases: TGTGCCAGCAGACCACCGGGGGTACGAGGCTACACCTTC.